The 11 T cell receptor beta chains below come from one sample, sequenced in a study of T cells in Graves' hyperthyroidism and ophthalmopathy. TCR beta CDR3 region amplification was performed from RNA transcripts. In the first-round RT-PCR of the TCR CDR3, the HTBI primer set was used. TCRdb re-called the multiplex PCR reads with MiXCR, one entry per CDR3 protein. Among some 490,000 distinct CDR3 sequences listed, 22% were seen once. Sequenced material: blood. The receptors derive from a woman in her seventies with Graves' ophthalmopathy.

This clonotype was counted only a few times. The V call is TRBV5-1, the J call TRBJ1-2, with D perhaps TRBD1 (5 bases). Germline values: CDR1 SGHRS, CDR2 YFSETQ. CDR3 length: 13 amino acids. V lost 5 bases and J 8 bases, leaving 16 bases between the germline ends. CDR3 sequence (DNA): TGCGCCAGCAGACCGGACACCATGGGAGGCTACACCTTC. The encoded protein is CASRPDTMGGYTF. The full variable domain, completed using reference TRBV5-1 and TRBJ1-2, is KAGVTQTPRYLIKTRGQQVTLSCSPISGHRSVSWYQQTPGQGLQFLFEYFSETQRNKGNFPGRFSGRQFSNSRSEMNVSTLELGDSALYLCASRPDTMGGYTFGSGTRLTVV.

J is TRBJ1-2 and V is TRBV20-1, with D possibly TRBD1 on 6 matching bases. V lost 5 bases to trimming and J lost 4 bases, with 17 bases between them. The length of the CDR3 is 14 residues. Germline V lookup: CDR1 DFQATT, CDR2 SNEGSKA (reference sequence). Here the CDR3 reads CSARLGGQVYGYTF. Written as DNA, the CDR3 is TGCAGTGCTCGACTCGGGGGGCAAGTCTATGGCTACACCTTC.

This clonotype was picked up a small number of times. The chain employs TRBV6-2 or TRBV6-3 and TRBJ1-1, with D unclear. The CDR3 loop spans 16 amino acids. Germline assignment: CDR1 MNHEY and CDR2 SVGEGT. Trimming shortened V by 0 bases and J by 4 bases, and 15 bases separated the two germline ends. The CDR3 nucleotides are TGTGCCAGCAGTTACTCGGCCAGGTGGTCGGGCACTGAAGCTTTCTTT. It codes for CASSYSARWSGTEAFF.

This clonotype was detected only a few times. The J gene is TRBJ2-3, the V gene TRBV5-1, with TRBD1 matching over 8 bases. The CDR3 sequence is 15 residues long. The germline CDR1 and CDR2 sequences are SGHRS and YFSETQ. The V gene end was trimmed by 7 bases and the J gene end by 5 bases; junction bases not matched to a gene: 12. CDR3 in DNA: TGCGCCAGCCGGGGAACAGGGGGTCCAATAGATACGCAGTATTTT. Its protein product is CASRGTGGPIDTQYF.

V is TRBV5-5 and J is TRBJ2-3; D might be TRBD2 (6 bases). The CDR3 has 14 residues. Trimming removed 1 base from V and 4 bases from J, with 10 bases in between. Germline V gene lookup returns CDR1 SGHKS and CDR2 YYEKEE (reference sequence). CDR3 region: CASSLRRVSDTQYF. Written as DNA, the CDR3 is TGTGCCAGCAGCTTGAGGAGGGTTTCAGATACGCAGTATTTT.

In this sample, this clonotype turned up once. The chain uses TRBV13 and TRBJ2-1, with D possibly being TRBD1 (6 bases). The germline V gene encodes CDR1 PRHDT and CDR2 FYEKMQ (reference sequence). The CDR3 has 15 residues. Deletions cut 1 base from V and 5 bases from J, with 12 bases between. CDR3 loop: CASSLAQGYHNEQFF. CDR3 coding DNA: TGTGCCAGCAGCTTAGCACAGGGATACCACAATGAGCAGTTCTTC.

This clonotype was found a few times. The V and J genes are TRBV11-2 and TRBJ2-5; TRBD1 aligns across 8 bases. V was clipped by 5 bases and J by 1 base; unmatched bases: 6. From germline, CDR1 is SGHAT and CDR2 FQNNGV. The CDR3 loop spans 15 amino acids. The CDR3 DNA is TGTGCCAGCAGCACCCCGGGACAGGCCCAAGAGACCCAGTACTTC. Its translation is CASSTPGQAQETQYF.

V is TRBV12-3 or TRBV12-4 and J is TRBJ2-1; 10 bases fit TRBD2. The CDR3 has 14 amino acids. Trimming cost V 6 bases and J 5 bases; bases outside gene matches: 4. CDR3 residues: CASRTGLADNEQFF. The CDR3 DNA sequence: TGTGCCAGCAGGACCGGACTAGCGGACAATGAGCAGTTCTTC.

This clonotype was seen a single time. The V and J genes are TRBV6-1 and TRBJ2-7; 14 bases map to TRBD2. Per germline, CDR1 MNHNS and CDR2 SASEGT. V was clipped by 6 bases and J by 5 bases; unmatched bases: 9. This CDR3 has 16 amino acids. The CDR3 reads CASSQNGLAGGNEQYF. The CDR3 bases are TGTGCCAGCAGCCAAAATGGACTAGCGGGAGGTAACGAGCAGTACTTC.

The chain has TRBV18 and TRBJ2-7; D remains unclear. Per the germline V gene, CDR1 is KGHSH and CDR2 is LQKENI. The V gene lost 3 bases and the J gene lost 2 bases, with 8 bases spanning the gap. The CDR3 is made up of 13 amino acids. The CDR3 coding sequence is TGTGCCAGCTCACCGTCCCATCCCTACGAGCAGTACTTC. It translates to CASSPSHPYEQYF.

In its sample, this clonotype was seen many times. At one boundary the junction diverges from the germline segment, which might be a read error. The chain links TRBV7-7 to TRBJ2-1; 9 bases fit TRBD1. This CDR3 has 15 amino acids. Per the germline V gene, CDR1 is SSHAT and CDR2 is FNYEAQ (reference sequence). The CDR3, as DNA: TGTGCTAGCAGCTTGGACAGGGGCGCTCACAATGAGCAGTTCTTC. It translates to CASSLDRGAHNEQFF.